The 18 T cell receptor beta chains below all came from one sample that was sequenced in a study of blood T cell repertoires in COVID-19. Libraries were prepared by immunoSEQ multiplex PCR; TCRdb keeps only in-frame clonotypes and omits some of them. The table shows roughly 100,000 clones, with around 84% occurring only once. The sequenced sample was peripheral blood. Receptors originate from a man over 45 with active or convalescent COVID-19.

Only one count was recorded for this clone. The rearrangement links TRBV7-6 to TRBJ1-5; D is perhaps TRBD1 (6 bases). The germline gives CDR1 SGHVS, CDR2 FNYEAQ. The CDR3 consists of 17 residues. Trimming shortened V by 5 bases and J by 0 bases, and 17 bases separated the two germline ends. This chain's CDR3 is CASSQFLRTDSNQPQHF. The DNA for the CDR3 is TGTGCCAGCAGCCAATTTCTTCGGACAGATAGCAATCAGCCCCAGCATTTT. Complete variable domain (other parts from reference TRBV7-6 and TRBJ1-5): GAGVSQSPRYKVTKRGQDVALRCDPISGHVSLYWYRQALGQGPEFLTYFNYEAQQDKSGLPNDRFSAERPEGSISTLTIQRTEQRDSAMYRCASSQFLRTDSNQPQHFGDGTRLSIL.

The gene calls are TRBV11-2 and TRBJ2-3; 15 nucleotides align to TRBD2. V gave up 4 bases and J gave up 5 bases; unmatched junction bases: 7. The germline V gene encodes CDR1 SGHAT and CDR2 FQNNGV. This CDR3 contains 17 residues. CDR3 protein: CASSSGLAGGHVDTQYF. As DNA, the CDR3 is TGTGCCAGCAGCTCAGGACTAGCGGGGGGGCATGTAGATACGCAGTATTTT.

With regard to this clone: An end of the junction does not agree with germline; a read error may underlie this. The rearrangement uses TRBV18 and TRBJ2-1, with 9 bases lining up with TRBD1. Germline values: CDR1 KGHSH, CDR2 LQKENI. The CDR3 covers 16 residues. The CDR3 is CASSPPGQGRDNQQFF. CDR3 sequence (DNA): TGTGCCAGCTCACCACCGGGACAGGGTAGAGACAATCAGCAGTTCTTC.

The CDR3 loop reads CASSPHSGGEADTQYF. The DNA for the CDR3 is TGTGCCAGCAGCCCGCATAGCGGGGGGGAGGCAGATACGCAGTATTTT. The chain has TRBV6-2 or TRBV6-3 and TRBJ2-3, with 11 bases matching TRBD2. The germline CDR1 and CDR2 sequences are MNHEY and SVGEGT. V was pared by 6 bases and J by 4 bases, with 9 bases of the junction left unmatched. The CDR3 runs 16 residues.

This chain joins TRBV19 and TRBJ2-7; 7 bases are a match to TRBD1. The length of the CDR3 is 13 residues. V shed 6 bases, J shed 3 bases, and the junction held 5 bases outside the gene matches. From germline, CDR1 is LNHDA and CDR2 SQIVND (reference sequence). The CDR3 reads CASSRTGDYEQYV. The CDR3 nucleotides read TGTGCCAGTAGCAGGACAGGAGACTACGAGCAGTACGTC.

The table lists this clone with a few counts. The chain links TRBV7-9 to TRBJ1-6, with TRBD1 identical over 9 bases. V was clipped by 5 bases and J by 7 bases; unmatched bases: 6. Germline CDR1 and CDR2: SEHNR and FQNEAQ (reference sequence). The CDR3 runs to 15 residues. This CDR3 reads CASSDGQGNNSPLHF. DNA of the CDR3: TGTGCCAGCAGCGACGGACAGGGGAACAATTCACCCCTCCACTTT.

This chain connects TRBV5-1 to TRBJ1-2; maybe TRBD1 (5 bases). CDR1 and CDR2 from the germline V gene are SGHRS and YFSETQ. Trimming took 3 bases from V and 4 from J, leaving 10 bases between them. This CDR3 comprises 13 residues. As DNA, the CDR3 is TGCGCCAGCAGCTCAACAGGCGCCTATGGCTACACCTTC. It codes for CASSSTGAYGYTF.

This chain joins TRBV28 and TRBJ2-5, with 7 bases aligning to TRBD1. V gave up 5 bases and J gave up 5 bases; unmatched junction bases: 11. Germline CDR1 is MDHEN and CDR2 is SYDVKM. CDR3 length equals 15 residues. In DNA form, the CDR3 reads TGTGCCAGCAGTCTTCGGACAGGCGAGGGGGAGACCCAGTACTTC. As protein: CASSLRTGEGETQYF.

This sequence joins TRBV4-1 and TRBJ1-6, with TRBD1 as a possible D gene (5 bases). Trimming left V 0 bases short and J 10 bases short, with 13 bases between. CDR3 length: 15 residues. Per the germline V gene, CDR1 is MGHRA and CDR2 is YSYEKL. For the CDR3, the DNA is TGCGCCAGCAGCCAAGATCAGAAGGGGTTATCACCCCTCCACTTT. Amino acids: CASSQDQKGLSPLHF.

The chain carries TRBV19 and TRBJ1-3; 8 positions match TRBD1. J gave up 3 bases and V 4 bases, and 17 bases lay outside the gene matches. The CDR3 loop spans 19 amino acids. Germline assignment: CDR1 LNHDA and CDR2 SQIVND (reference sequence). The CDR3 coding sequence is TGTGCCAGTAGTACGGCCGGGACAGGCGTTCTTTCGTTTGGAAACACCATATATTTT. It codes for CASSTAGTGVLSFGNTIYF.

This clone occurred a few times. CDR3 DNA: TGTGCCAGCACCCGGACAGGGGGCGGCGATGAGCAGTTCTTC. It codes for CASTRTGGGDEQFF. The V gene is TRBV6-5, the J gene TRBJ2-1; TRBD1 matches 11 bases. The CDR3 is 14 amino acids. Germline V gene sequence: CDR1 MNHEY, CDR2 SVGAGI. V was pared by 7 bases and J by 8 bases, with 7 bases of the junction left unmatched.

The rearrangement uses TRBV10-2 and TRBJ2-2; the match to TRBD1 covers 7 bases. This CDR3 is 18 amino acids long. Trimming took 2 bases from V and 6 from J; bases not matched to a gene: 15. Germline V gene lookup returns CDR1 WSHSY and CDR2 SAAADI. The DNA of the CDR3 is TGCGCCAGCAGTGAGGGCAGGGGGATTCCCTACATCCCCGGGGAGCTGTTTTTT. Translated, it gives CASSEGRGIPYIPGELFF.

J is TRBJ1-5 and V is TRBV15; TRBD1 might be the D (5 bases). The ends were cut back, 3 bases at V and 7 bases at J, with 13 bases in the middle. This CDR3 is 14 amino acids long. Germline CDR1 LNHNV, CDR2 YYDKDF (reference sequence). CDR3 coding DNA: TGTGCCACCAGCAGGGGGGGTGGGACCCAGCCCCAGCATTTT. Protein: CATSRGGGTQPQHF.

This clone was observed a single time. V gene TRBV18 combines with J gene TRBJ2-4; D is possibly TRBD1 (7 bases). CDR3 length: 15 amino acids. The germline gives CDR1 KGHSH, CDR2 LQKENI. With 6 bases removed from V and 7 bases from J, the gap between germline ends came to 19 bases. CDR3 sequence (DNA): TGTGCCAGCTCTGGGGGGACAGATCTAGGGAACATTCAGTACTTC. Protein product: CASSGGTDLGNIQYF.

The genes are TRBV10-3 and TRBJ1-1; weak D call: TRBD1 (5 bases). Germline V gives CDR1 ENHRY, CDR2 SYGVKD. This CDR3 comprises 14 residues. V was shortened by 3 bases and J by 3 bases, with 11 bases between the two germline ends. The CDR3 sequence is CAISDSIGDTEAFF. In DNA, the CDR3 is TGTGCCATCAGTGACTCCATAGGGGACACTGAAGCTTTCTTT.

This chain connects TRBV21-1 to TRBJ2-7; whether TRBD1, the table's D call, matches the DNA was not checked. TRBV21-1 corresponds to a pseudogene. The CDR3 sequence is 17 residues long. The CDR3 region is CASSKPYQGLRSSEQYF. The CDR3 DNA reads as TGTGCCAGCAGCAAACCCTACCAGGGTCTGCGGTCCTCCGAGCAGTACTTC.

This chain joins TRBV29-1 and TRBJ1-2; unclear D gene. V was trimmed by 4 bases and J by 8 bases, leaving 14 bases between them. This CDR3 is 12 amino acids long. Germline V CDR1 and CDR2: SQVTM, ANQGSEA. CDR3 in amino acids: CSVGSRIEGYTF. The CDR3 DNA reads TGCAGCGTTGGTTCCAGGATTGAAGGCTACACCTTC.

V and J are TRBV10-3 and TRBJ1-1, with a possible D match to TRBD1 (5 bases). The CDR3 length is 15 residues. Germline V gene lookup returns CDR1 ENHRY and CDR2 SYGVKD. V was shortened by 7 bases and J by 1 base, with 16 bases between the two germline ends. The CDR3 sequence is CAIKAEIGGNTEAFF. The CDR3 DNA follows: TGTGCCATCAAGGCCGAGATCGGGGGGAACACTGAAGCTTTCTTT.